This is a list of T cell receptor beta chains from one sample in a study of shared clonotypes between healthy human individuals. Sequenced by immunoSEQ multiplex PCR; TCRdb stores in-frame clones only, minus some. Of a few hundred thousand clones listed, around 95% are singletons. Source material: naive CD8+ T cells sorted from blood. These TCRs come from a woman aged 30 to 39 in good health. The CDR3 runs from the conserved cysteine through the conserved F or W. The D gene is left open where the match is weak. Where a row states a size, it is once, few, many or the class of an expanded clone; other rows omit it.

d_gene: NA
v_gene: TRBV5-1
j_gene: TRBJ2-5
abundance: NA
CDR3aa: CASSFLGVPVETQYF
CDR3nt: TGCGCCAGCAGCTTTTTGGGGGTCCCGGTGGAGACCCAGTACTTC

d_gene: TRBD2
v_gene: TRBV5-1
j_gene: TRBJ2-5
abundance: NA
CDR3aa: CASSPSGRGETQYF
CDR3nt: TGCGCCAGCAGTCCTAGCGGGAGGGGAGAGACCCAGTACTTC

d_gene: NA
v_gene: TRBV27
j_gene: TRBJ2-1
abundance: once
CDR3aa: CASSPRPGLYEQFF
CDR3nt: TGTGCCAGCAGTCCTCGACCGGGACTTTATGAGCAGTTCTTC

d_gene: NA
v_gene: TRBV6-4
j_gene: TRBJ2-1
abundance: NA
CDR3aa: CASSDSTGSYNEQFF
CDR3nt: TGTGCCAGCAGTGACTCTACGGGCTCCTACAATGAGCAGTTCTTC

d_gene: NA
v_gene: TRBV28
j_gene: TRBJ2-7
abundance: NA
CDR3aa: CASSFGQGVGEQYF
CDR3nt: TGTGCCAGCAGTTTCGGGCAGGGAGTAGGCGAGCAGTACTTC

d_gene: NA
v_gene: TRBV23-1
j_gene: TRBJ1-1
abundance: NA
CDR3aa: CASSHVRGSEAFF
CDR3nt: TGCGCCAGCAGTCATGTACGAGGATCTGAAGCTTTCTTT

d_gene: NA
v_gene: TRBV27
j_gene: TRBJ2-1
abundance: NA
CDR3aa: CASSHARGGEQFF
CDR3nt: TGTGCCAGCAGTCACGCCCGGGGCGGTGAGCAGTTCTTC

d_gene: NA
v_gene: TRBV7-2
j_gene: TRBJ2-2
abundance: NA
CDR3aa: CASSLHLTGELFF
CDR3nt: TGTGCCAGCAGCTTACACCTAACCGGGGAGCTGTTTTTT

d_gene: NA
v_gene: TRBV13
j_gene: TRBJ2-7
abundance: NA
CDR3aa: CASSHRDVRSYEQYF
CDR3nt: TGTGCCAGCAGCCACCGGGACGTCAGGTCCTACGAGCAGTACTTC

d_gene: TRBD2
v_gene: TRBV18
j_gene: TRBJ2-3
abundance: NA
CDR3aa: CASSPGEGADTQYF
CDR3nt: TGTGCCAGCTCACCAGGGGAGGGTGCAGATACGCAGTATTTT

d_gene: NA
v_gene: TRBV10-2
j_gene: TRBJ2-7
abundance: NA
CDR3aa: CASGGPVYEQYF
CDR3nt: TGCGCCAGCGGGGGGCCCGTCTACGAGCAGTACTTC

d_gene: NA
v_gene: TRBV4-2
j_gene: TRBJ1-4
abundance: NA
CDR3aa: CASTPPGSGEKLFF
CDR3nt: TGTGCCAGCACCCCACCCGGGTCGGGAGAAAAACTGTTTTTT

d_gene: TRBD2
v_gene: TRBV28
j_gene: TRBJ2-1
abundance: NA
CDR3aa: CASSLAGEVYNEQFF
CDR3nt: TGTGCCAGCAGTTTGGCGGGGGAAGTCTACAATGAGCAGTTCTTC

d_gene: NA
v_gene: TRBV28
j_gene: TRBJ2-7
abundance: once
CDR3aa: CASSLLGRDLDEQYF
CDR3nt: TGTGCCAGCAGTTTATTAGGCAGGGATCTCGACGAGCAGTACTTC

d_gene: TRBD2
v_gene: TRBV4-1
j_gene: TRBJ2-1
abundance: NA
CDR3aa: CASSQVLRTGGFKFF
CDR3nt: TGCGCCAGCAGCCAAGTGTTACGGACGGGGGGATTTAAGTTCTTC

d_gene: NA
v_gene: TRBV27
j_gene: TRBJ2-7
abundance: NA
CDR3aa: CASSLEGAHEQYF
CDR3nt: TGTGCCAGCAGTTTGGAGGGAGCTCACGAGCAGTACTTC

d_gene: NA
v_gene: TRBV25-1
j_gene: TRBJ2-3
abundance: once
CDR3aa: CASSGEGADTQYF
CDR3nt: TGTGCCAGCAGTGGTGAGGGTGCAGATACGCAGTATTTT

d_gene: TRBD1
v_gene: TRBV7-2
j_gene: TRBJ1-2
abundance: NA
CDR3aa: CASSSGTGWPGYTF
CDR3nt: TGTGCCAGCAGCTCCGGGACAGGGTGGCCTGGCTACACCTTC

d_gene: TRBD2
v_gene: TRBV2
j_gene: TRBJ2-3
abundance: NA
CDR3aa: CASRLAVHTQYF
CDR3nt: TGTGCCAGCAGACTAGCGGTGCATACGCAGTATTTT

d_gene: NA
v_gene: TRBV27
j_gene: TRBJ2-7
abundance: NA
CDR3aa: CASNWAGSHEQYF
CDR3nt: TGTGCCTCCAACTGGGCAGGTTCCCACGAGCAGTACTTC

d_gene: NA
v_gene: TRBV4-1
j_gene: TRBJ1-6
abundance: NA
CDR3aa: CASSQDRMGNSPLHF
CDR3nt: TGCGCCAGCAGCCAAGATCGGATGGGAAACTCACCCCTCCACTTT

d_gene: TRBD2
v_gene: TRBV5-4
j_gene: TRBJ2-1
abundance: NA
CDR3aa: CASSDSGLAGGDEQFF
CDR3nt: TGTGCCAGCAGCGACAGCGGACTAGCGGGAGGGGATGAGCAGTTCTTC

d_gene: TRBD2
v_gene: TRBV19
j_gene: TRBJ2-7
abundance: NA
CDR3aa: CASAGGDVYEQYF
CDR3nt: TGTGCCAGCGCGGGAGGGGACGTCTACGAGCAGTACTTC

d_gene: TRBD2
v_gene: TRBV7-9
j_gene: TRBJ2-3
abundance: NA
CDR3aa: CASSLVATSGRRTDTQYF
CDR3nt: TGTGCCAGCAGCCTTGTGGCGACTAGCGGGCGACGCACAGATACGCAGTATTTT

d_gene: TRBD2
v_gene: TRBV15
j_gene: TRBJ2-1
abundance: NA
CDR3aa: CATQTGTSGSTEQFF
CDR3nt: TGTGCCACCCAAACCGGGACTAGCGGGAGCACTGAGCAGTTCTTC

d_gene: TRBD2
v_gene: TRBV28
j_gene: TRBJ2-7
abundance: NA
CDR3aa: CASSLQPRLAGAYEQYF
CDR3nt: TGTGCCAGCAGTTTACAACCGCGACTAGCGGGAGCCTACGAGCAGTACTTC

d_gene: NA
v_gene: TRBV4-1
j_gene: TRBJ2-2
abundance: NA
CDR3aa: CASSQVGGHGELFF
CDR3nt: TGCGCCAGCAGCCAAGTTGGGGGGCACGGGGAGCTGTTTTTT

d_gene: NA
v_gene: TRBV28
j_gene: TRBJ2-2
abundance: once
CDR3aa: CASSLPGPPGELFF
CDR3nt: TGTGCCAGCAGTTTACCGGGCCCTCCGGGGGAGCTGTTTTTT

d_gene: TRBD2
v_gene: TRBV9
j_gene: TRBJ2-3
abundance: NA
CDR3aa: CASSGGLAGEGDTQYF
CDR3nt: TGTGCCAGCAGCGGTGGCCTAGCGGGAGAGGGAGATACGCAGTATTTT

d_gene: NA
v_gene: TRBV9
j_gene: TRBJ2-2
abundance: NA
CDR3aa: CASSVSGGPTGELFF
CDR3nt: TGTGCCAGCAGCGTAAGCGGAGGCCCCACCGGGGAGCTGTTTTTT

d_gene: NA
v_gene: TRBV28
j_gene: TRBJ2-5
abundance: NA
CDR3aa: CASNTGLRGAGSETQYF
CDR3nt: TGTGCCAGCAACACAGGGTTGAGAGGCGCGGGGTCAGAGACCCAGTACTTC

d_gene: NA
v_gene: TRBV28
j_gene: TRBJ2-7
abundance: NA
CDR3aa: CASSGLGEQYF
CDR3nt: TGTGCCAGCAGCGGTCTAGGCGAGCAGTACTTC

d_gene: TRBD2
v_gene: TRBV28
j_gene: TRBJ2-1
abundance: NA
CDR3aa: CASSFFSSGPSYNEQFF
CDR3nt: TGTGCCAGCAGTTTTTTTTCTAGCGGACCCTCCTACAATGAGCAGTTCTTC

d_gene: NA
v_gene: TRBV5-6
j_gene: TRBJ2-7
abundance: NA
CDR3aa: CASSSTREQYF
CDR3nt: TGTGCCAGCAGCTCGACCCGCGAGCAGTACTTC

d_gene: TRBD2
v_gene: TRBV5-1
j_gene: TRBJ2-1
abundance: once
CDR3aa: CASSSPLAGPSYNEQFF
CDR3nt: TGCGCCAGCAGCTCTCCCTTAGCGGGCCCATCCTACAATGAGCAGTTCTTC

d_gene: TRBD2
v_gene: TRBV5-1
j_gene: TRBJ2-1
abundance: NA
CDR3aa: CASSLTVAGVGNEQFF
CDR3nt: TGCGCCAGCAGCTTGACGGTAGCGGGAGTGGGCAATGAGCAGTTCTTC

d_gene: TRBD2
v_gene: TRBV27
j_gene: TRBJ2-1
abundance: NA
CDR3aa: CASSLSGREGYNEQFF
CDR3nt: TGTGCCAGCAGTTTATCGGGGCGGGAGGGCTACAATGAGCAGTTCTTC

d_gene: NA
v_gene: TRBV10-1
j_gene: TRBJ1-1
abundance: NA
CDR3aa: CASSEGENTEAFF
CDR3nt: TGCGCCAGCAGTGAGGGAGAGAACACTGAAGCTTTCTTT

d_gene: TRBD1
v_gene: TRBV4-1
j_gene: TRBJ2-7
abundance: NA
CDR3aa: CASSQTPDRVNYEQYF
CDR3nt: TGCGCCAGCAGCCAAACCCCTGACAGGGTGAACTACGAGCAGTACTTC

d_gene: TRBD2
v_gene: TRBV6-5
j_gene: TRBJ2-1
abundance: NA
CDR3aa: CASRSSGRARVEQFF
CDR3nt: TGTGCCAGCAGGTCCAGCGGGAGGGCCAGGGTTGAGCAGTTCTTC

d_gene: NA
v_gene: TRBV5-1
j_gene: TRBJ1-5
abundance: NA
CDR3aa: CASSFQGNQPQHF
CDR3nt: TGCGCCAGCAGCTTCCAGGGGAATCAGCCCCAGCATTTT

d_gene: NA
v_gene: TRBV5-1
j_gene: TRBJ2-1
abundance: NA
CDR3aa: CASSLSKSSYNEQFF
CDR3nt: TGCGCCAGCAGCTTGTCGAAGAGCTCCTACAATGAGCAGTTCTTC

d_gene: TRBD2
v_gene: TRBV27
j_gene: TRBJ2-1
abundance: NA
CDR3aa: CASSHTGLAAYSYNEQFF
CDR3nt: TGTGCCAGCAGCCATACTGGACTAGCAGCCTACTCCTACAATGAGCAGTTCTTC

d_gene: NA
v_gene: TRBV7-9
j_gene: TRBJ2-7
abundance: NA
CDR3aa: CASSLVGQTDEQYF
CDR3nt: TGTGCCAGCAGCTTAGTAGGGCAGACGGACGAGCAGTACTTC

d_gene: TRBD2
v_gene: TRBV27
j_gene: TRBJ2-7
abundance: NA
CDR3aa: CASSLSAGGFLYEQYF
CDR3nt: TGTGCCAGCAGTTTATCGGCGGGAGGGTTTCTCTACGAGCAGTACTTC

d_gene: NA
v_gene: TRBV27
j_gene: TRBJ2-5
abundance: NA
CDR3aa: CASTSGETQYF
CDR3nt: TGTGCCAGCACCTCGGGGGAGACCCAGTACTTC

d_gene: TRBD2
v_gene: TRBV4-2
j_gene: TRBJ2-1
abundance: NA
CDR3aa: CASSPERGSSYNEQFF
CDR3nt: TGTGCCAGCAGCCCAGAGCGGGGGAGCTCCTACAATGAGCAGTTCTTC

d_gene: TRBD2
v_gene: TRBV7-8
j_gene: TRBJ2-1
abundance: NA
CDR3aa: CASSSATGLAFDEQFF
CDR3nt: TGTGCCAGCAGCTCCGCGACGGGACTAGCTTTCGATGAGCAGTTCTTC

d_gene: NA
v_gene: TRBV28
j_gene: TRBJ2-2
abundance: NA
CDR3aa: CASSLLANTGELFF
CDR3nt: TGTGCCAGCAGTTTATTAGCGAACACCGGGGAGCTGTTTTTT

d_gene: NA
v_gene: TRBV19
j_gene: TRBJ2-7
abundance: NA
CDR3aa: CASSIVAATYEQYF
CDR3nt: TGTGCCAGTAGTATAGTAGCGGCGACCTACGAGCAGTACTTC

d_gene: NA
v_gene: TRBV5-5
j_gene: TRBJ1-4
abundance: NA
CDR3aa: CASSLLGLDPKVDEKLFF
CDR3nt: TGTGCCAGCAGTTTGCTCGGACTCGACCCTAAAGTGGATGAAAAACTGTTTTTT

d_gene: NA
v_gene: TRBV2
j_gene: TRBJ2-7
abundance: NA
CDR3aa: CASSGYANYEQYF
CDR3nt: TGTGCCAGCAGTGGGTACGCCAACTACGAGCAGTACTTC

d_gene: TRBD2
v_gene: TRBV30
j_gene: TRBJ2-3
abundance: NA
CDR3aa: CAWSVELAADTQYF
CDR3nt: TGTGCCTGGAGTGTAGAACTAGCGGCTGATACGCAGTATTTT

d_gene: NA
v_gene: TRBV21-1
j_gene: TRBJ1-2
abundance: NA
CDR3aa: CASAGIYGYTF
CDR3nt: TGTGCCAGTGCCGGGATCTATGGCTACACCTTC

d_gene: NA
v_gene: TRBV28
j_gene: TRBJ2-5
abundance: NA
CDR3aa: CASRPVGEYQETQYF
CDR3nt: TGTGCCAGCAGACCGGTTGGGGAGTACCAAGAGACCCAGTACTTC

d_gene: TRBD1
v_gene: TRBV2
j_gene: TRBJ2-5
abundance: NA
CDR3aa: CASSLQGEQETQYF
CDR3nt: TGTGCCAGCAGCCTGCAGGGGGAGCAAGAGACCCAGTACTTC

d_gene: NA
v_gene: TRBV9
j_gene: TRBJ2-1
abundance: NA
CDR3aa: CASSVITDVDSYNEQFF
CDR3nt: TGTGCCAGCAGCGTAATTACGGACGTTGACTCCTACAATGAGCAGTTCTTC

d_gene: NA
v_gene: TRBV5-1
j_gene: TRBJ2-1
abundance: NA
CDR3aa: CASSSGGGGNEQFF
CDR3nt: TGCGCCAGCAGCTCGGGTGGGGGCGGTAATGAGCAGTTCTTC

d_gene: NA
v_gene: TRBV6-4
j_gene: TRBJ1-1
abundance: NA
CDR3aa: CASSAAPGGTEAFF
CDR3nt: TGTGCCAGCAGTGCCGCACCGGGAGGGACTGAAGCTTTCTTT

d_gene: NA
v_gene: TRBV27
j_gene: TRBJ2-3
abundance: NA
CDR3aa: CASRRGGGYGTSTDTQYF
CDR3nt: TGTGCCAGCAGGCGGGGAGGGGGCTACGGAACTAGCACAGATACGCAGTATTTT